These 22 T cell receptor beta chains came from one sample sequenced in a study of blood T cells in healthy people across ages. The second PCR ran roughly 7 to 11 cycles with a sample-barcoded 5' primer and J-beta primers. TCRdb reanalysed the 5' RACE reads using MiXCR and keeps one entry per CDR3 protein. Of about 1.5 million distinct CDR3 sequences in the sample, approximately 39% were seen once. Sequenced sample: blood. The receptors stem from a woman between 18 and 29 years old in good health.

The rearrangement links TRBV27 to TRBJ2-7; no clear D. Trimming took 3 bases from V and 2 from J, leaving 11 bases between them. Per germline, CDR1 MNHEY and CDR2 SMNVEV (reference sequence). This CDR3 has 14 residues. The CDR3 spells CASSLSVLTYEQYF. CDR3 DNA sequence: TGTGCCAGCAGTTTGTCCGTTCTGACCTACGAGCAGTACTTC.

The table lists this clonotype with a few counts. This chain links TRBV28 with TRBJ2-1; 7 bases align to TRBD1. The J segment lost 6 bases and the V segment lost 6 bases, leaving 11 bases of the junction unmatched. The germline V gene encodes CDR1 MDHEN and CDR2 SYDVKM. The CDR3 extends over 15 amino acids. The CDR3 bases are TGTGCCAGCAGGCCACTGACAGGGTTGGTCAATGAGCAGTTCTTC. Translated, it gives CASRPLTGLVNEQFF. Complete variable domain (other parts from reference TRBV28 and TRBJ2-1): DVKVTQSSRYLVKRTGEKVFLECVQDMDHENMFWYRQDPGLGLRLIYFSYDVKMKEKGDIPEGYSVSREKKERFSLILESASTNQTSMYLCASRPLTGLVNEQFFGPGTRLTVL.

V gene TRBV4-1 combines with J gene TRBJ1-1, with a weak D call TRBD1 (6 bases). The CDR3 has 15 residues. V lost 1 base, J lost 5 bases, and 14 bases lay in between. Germline loops: CDR1 MGHRA, CDR2 YSYEKL. The chain's CDR3 is CASSQAQGRKTEAFF. The DNA for the CDR3 is TGCGCCAGCAGCCAAGCTCAGGGGCGCAAAACTGAAGCTTTCTTT.

The genes are TRBV27 and TRBJ2-1; the D gene is possibly TRBD2 (6 bases). V was shortened by 2 bases and J by 6 bases, with 14 bases between the two germline ends. The CDR3 covers 15 residues. The germline V gene encodes CDR1 MNHEY and CDR2 SMNVEV (reference sequence). The CDR3 coding sequence is TGTGCCAGCAGTTTAGAGCGACTAGAGTTCAATGAGCAGTTCTTC. Translated: CASSLERLEFNEQFF.

The rearrangement links TRBV5-1 to TRBJ2-1; D gene uncertain. Germline V gene data show CDR1 as SGHRS and CDR2 as YFSETQ. This CDR3 is built from 15 residues. V lost 5 bases, J lost 5 bases, and 17 bases lay in between. The DNA for the CDR3 is TGCGCCAGCAGGCTAATCGTAGGGAACCACAATGAGCAGTTCTTC. It yields the protein CASRLIVGNHNEQFF. Using reference TRBV5-1 and TRBJ2-1 for the parts outside the CDR3, the full variable domain is KAGVTQTPRYLIKTRGQQVTLSCSPISGHRSVSWYQQTPGQGLQFLFEYFSETQRNKGNFPGRFSGRQFSNSRSEMNVSTLELGDSALYLCASRLIVGNHNEQFFGPGTRLTVL.

The rearrangement joins TRBV6-1 to TRBJ1-1, with D possibly TRBD1 on 5 matching bases. Looked up from germline, CDR1 is MNHNS and CDR2 is SASEGT. V dropped 2 bases and J dropped 0 bases, with 13 bases sitting between them. The CDR3 loop spans 16 amino acids. CDR3 residues: CASSEFAGGVNTEAFF. The CDR3 nucleotides are TGTGCCAGCAGTGAATTTGCAGGAGGGGTGAACACTGAAGCTTTCTTT.

In its sample, this clonotype was seen a few times. The CDR3 protein is CAHRARQDDEQYF. CDR3 nucleotide sequence: TGTGCCCATCGGGCAAGACAGGATGATGAGCAGTACTTC. This chain links TRBV10-3 with TRBJ2-7; a possible D gene is TRBD1 (6 bases). The CDR3 loop spans 13 amino acids. Germline values: CDR1 ENHRY, CDR2 SYGVKD. Trimming pared 11 bases from V and 7 bases from J, leaving 21 bases between.

V and J are TRBV27 and TRBJ1-2; tentatively, D is TRBD1 (5 bases). Trimming left V 10 bases short and J 2 bases short, with 17 bases between. The germline V gene encodes CDR1 MNHEY and CDR2 SMNVEV (reference sequence). This CDR3 has 14 amino acids. CDR3 nucleotide sequence: TGTGCCACCTCGTTGGCGGGGCCCAACTATGGCTACACCTTC. This codes for CATSLAGPNYGYTF.

This clonotype came up a few times. The chain carries TRBV6-5 and TRBJ2-5, with TRBD1 matching 8 bases. The J call is doubtful: the DNA matches TRBJ2-7 better. The CDR3 consists of 16 residues. The V gene's germline CDR1 is MNHEY and CDR2 SVGAGI. DNA of the CDR3: TGTGCCAGCAGTTACTCGGGCTTGGTACAGGGGGACGAGCAGTACTTC. This gives the protein CASSYSGLVQGDEQYF.

The gene calls are TRBV6-5 and TRBJ1-2; D is perhaps TRBD1 (5 bases). Germline loops: CDR1 MNHEY, CDR2 SVGAGI. The CDR3 totals 18 residues. V lost 0 bases and J 5 bases, leaving 22 bases between the germline ends. The chain's CDR3 is CASSYSGARALLGYGYTF. As DNA, the CDR3 is TGTGCCAGCAGTTACTCTGGGGCCAGGGCGTTGCTAGGGTATGGCTACACCTTC.

This clonotype was detected a few times. This chain links TRBV4-2 with TRBJ1-5; possible D gene TRBD1, 6 bases. This CDR3 is built from 17 residues. Germline CDR1 LGHNA, CDR2 YNFKEQ. V was pared by 2 bases and J by 0 bases, with 14 bases between. The CDR3 region is CASSQSRQAFSNQPQHF. For the CDR3, the DNA is TGTGCCAGCAGCCAATCGAGACAGGCATTTAGCAATCAGCCCCAGCATTTT.

The chain joins TRBV29-1 to TRBJ1-2; D is perhaps TRBD1 (6 bases). Trimming pared 5 bases from V and 6 bases from J, leaving 13 bases between. This CDR3 spans 12 amino acids. Germline CDR1 reads SQVTM; CDR2 reads ANQGSEA. DNA of the CDR3: TGCAGCGTTTTCGGGGGCGCGCATGGCTACACCTTC. Its translation is CSVFGGAHGYTF.

The chain is built from TRBV29-1 and TRBJ1-1; D unresolved. The germline V gene has CDR1 SQVTM and CDR2 ANQGSEA. The V gene lost 8 bases and the J gene lost 0 bases, with 13 bases spanning the gap. This CDR3 contains 13 residues. CDR3 nucleotides: TGCAGCCACCGCGGGGTAATGAACACTGAAGCTTTCTTT. Translation gives CSHRGVMNTEAFF.

The gene calls are TRBV12-3 or TRBV12-4 and TRBJ1-5; D gene uncertain. Between the trimmed V and J ends, which lost 6 bases and 0 bases, there was a span of 9 bases. The CDR3 has 14 amino acids. This chain's CDR3 is CASSREYSNQPQHF. The CDR3 DNA sequence: TGTGCCAGCAGCCGAGAGTATAGCAATCAGCCCCAGCATTTT.

The rearrangement links TRBV2 to TRBJ2-3; TRBD2 matches 8 bases. CDR1 is SNHLY and CDR2 is FYNNEI in the germline V gene. Trimming took 9 bases from V and 2 from J; bases not matched to a gene: 7. The CDR3 extends over 14 amino acids. The CDR3 nucleotides are TGTGCCAGACAGACTAGCGCAAACACAGATACGCAGTATTTT. It codes for CARQTSANTDTQYF.

V usage is TRBV25-1 and J usage is TRBJ2-7, with 7 bases identical to TRBD2. CDR3 length: 15 amino acids. V shed 5 bases, J shed 5 bases, and the junction held 12 bases outside the gene matches. The germline gives CDR1 MGHDK, CDR2 SYGVNS. The CDR3 region has the DNA TGTGCCAGCAGTCTCGCGGGAGTATATGTTAACGAGCAGTACTTC. It specifies CASSLAGVYVNEQYF.

Details on this clonotype: One base away lies a much larger clone, so this may be a sequencing read error. The gene calls are TRBV24-1 and TRBJ2-3; D possibly uses TRBD1 or TRBD2 (5 bases each). The CDR3 is made up of 14 amino acids. Trimming took off 4 bases at V and 4 bases at J, with 11 bases between the two ends. CDR1 and CDR2 from the germline V gene are KGHDR and SFDVKD. The CDR3 sequence: CATSEFWDPDTQYF. In DNA, the CDR3 is TGTGCCACCAGTGAGTTCTGGGACCCAGATACGCAGTATTTT.

The chain joins TRBV28 to TRBJ1-6; no clear D gene. The germline CDR1 and CDR2 sequences are MDHEN and SYDVKM. CDR3 length: 13 amino acids. Trimming pared 8 bases from V and 8 bases from J, leaving 13 bases between. CDR3: CASSQEYDSPLHF. CDR3 coding DNA: TGTGCCAGCTCCCAGGAGTACGATTCACCCCTCCACTTT.

This chain links TRBV29-1 with TRBJ1-2; D is undetermined. CDR3 length: 15 amino acids. The germline gives CDR1 SQVTM, CDR2 ANQGSEA. V lost 2 bases and J 1 base, leaving 14 bases between the germline ends. The CDR3 protein is CSVEKDGEGNYGYTF. The CDR3 nucleotides are TGCAGCGTTGAAAAGGACGGGGAAGGTAACTATGGCTACACCTTC.

This clonotype was observed a few times. The chain recombines TRBV11-2 with TRBJ2-3; D possibly corresponds to TRBD2 (6 bases). The CDR3 length is 15 residues. Per germline, CDR1 SGHAT and CDR2 FQNNGV. The CDR3: CVTRNSGTSTDTQYF. The DNA of the CDR3 is TGTGTCACCCGCAACTCCGGGACTAGCACAGATACGCAGTATTTT.

Only a few counts were recorded for this clonotype. The J gene is TRBJ1-6, the V gene TRBV11-2; 12 nucleotides align to TRBD1. V gave up 4 bases and J gave up 9 bases; unmatched junction bases: 4. Germline V gene data show CDR1 as SGHAT and CDR2 as FQNNGV. The CDR3 consists of 15 residues. The CDR3 DNA reads TGTGCCAGCAGCTCGGGACAGGGGGCCGGTTCACCCCTCCACTTT. Its translation is CASSSGQGAGSPLHF.

The chain links TRBV14 to TRBJ2-5, with TRBD2 matching over 12 bases. The CDR3 is 17 residues long. V dropped 1 base and J dropped 0; count of bases not matched to a gene: 3. Germline V gives CDR1 SGHDN, CDR2 FVKESK. The CDR3 sequence: CASSQGTSGVYQETQYF. The CDR3 coding sequence is TGTGCCAGCAGCCAAGGGACTAGCGGGGTATACCAAGAGACCCAGTACTTC. Full variable domain (rest looked up from reference TRBV14 and TRBJ2-5): EAGVTQFPSHSVIEKGQTVTLRCDPISGHDNLYWYRRVMGKEIKFLLHFVKESKQDESGMPNNRFLAERTGGTYSTLKVQPAELEDSGVYFCASSQGTSGVYQETQYFGPGTRLLVL.